This passage covers 23 T cell receptor beta chains from one sample sequenced in a study of blood T cell repertoires in COVID-19. Some clones are missing from TCRdb's copy, which holds only in-frame ones; the method was immunoSEQ multiplex PCR. The sample has about 120,000 clones; around four fifths are singletons. The sequenced sample consisted of peripheral blood. These receptors came from a man in his 60s with acute or convalescent COVID-19.

The J gene is TRBJ2-1, the V gene TRBV29-1; D unclear. CDR1 is SQVTM, CDR2 ANQGSEA, per germline. The CDR3 is 12 residues long. Trimming took 6 bases from V and 8 from J, leaving 14 bases between them. CDR3 coding DNA: TGCAGCGTCCTGTTCTTGAGCGATGAGCAGTTCTTC. This gives the protein CSVLFLSDEQFF.

V gene TRBV18 combines with J gene TRBJ2-1; TRBD2 matches 9 bases. The ends lost 2 bases at V and 9 bases at J; junction bases unmatched: 8. The CDR3 consists of 15 residues. Germline lookup yields CDR1 KGHSH and CDR2 LQKENI. Here the CDR3 DNA reads TGTGCCAGCTCACCAAGCCTAGCGGGATTGGGTGAGCAGTTCTTC. Amino acids: CASSPSLAGLGEQFF.

The chain combines TRBV3-1 (or the pseudogene TRBV3-2) with TRBJ2-1; tentative D call: TRBD2 (5 bases). This CDR3 has 16 amino acids. V lost 1 base to trimming and J lost 8 bases, with 18 bases between them. CDR1 is LGHDT, CDR2 YNNKEL, per germline (reference sequence). The CDR3 nucleotides read TGTGCCAGCAGCCAAGCCGAGGACCTCTACGGGGATGAGCAGTTCTTC. This translates into CASSQAEDLYGDEQFF.

This clone was counted only a few times. V and J are TRBV5-1 and TRBJ2-7; unclear D gene. This CDR3 comprises 15 residues. Germline CDR1 reads SGHRS; CDR2 reads YFSETQ. V was trimmed by 1 base and J by 2 bases, leaving 13 bases between them. The CDR3 DNA sequence: TGCGCCAGCAGCTTGCGGCCAGCGCCTACCTACGAGCAGTACTTC. Protein product: CASSLRPAPTYEQYF. The complete variable domain, with remaining parts taken from reference TRBV5-1 and TRBJ2-7, reads KAGVTQTPRYLIKTRGQQVTLSCSPISGHRSVSWYQQTPGQGLQFLFEYFSETQRNKGNFPGRFSGRQFSNSRSEMNVSTLELGDSALYLCASSLRPAPTYEQYFGPGTRLTVT.

The chain carries TRBV28 and TRBJ1-5, with 10 bases fitting TRBD1. V shed 7 bases and J 6 bases; nucleotides not matched to a gene: 21. This CDR3 has 19 residues. CDR1 MDHEN and CDR2 SYDVKM come from the germline V gene. CDR3 residues: CASTSMVNPTGGDGQPQHF. Written as DNA, the CDR3 is TGTGCCAGCACCTCCATGGTAAACCCGACAGGGGGCGACGGTCAGCCCCAGCATTTT.

V gene TRBV4-1 combines with J gene TRBJ2-7, with 8 nucleotides matching TRBD1. Germline CDR1 reads MGHRA; CDR2 reads YSYEKL. This CDR3 is built from 14 residues. V gave up 5 bases and J gave up 4 bases; unmatched junction bases: 7. The CDR3 protein is CASSYGTGPYEQYF. The CDR3, as DNA: TGCGCCAGCAGCTACGGGACAGGACCGTACGAGCAGTACTTC.

CDR3 residues: CSVRVGRDLYNEQFF. CDR3 coding DNA: TGCAGCGTCCGAGTGGGGCGGGACCTATACAATGAGCAGTTCTTC. The rearrangement joins TRBV29-1 to TRBJ2-1; maybe TRBD2 (6 bases). This CDR3 comprises 15 residues. The V gene lost 6 bases and the J gene lost 4 bases, with 19 bases spanning the gap. The germline gives CDR1 SQVTM, CDR2 ANQGSEA.

This clone was seen only once. V gene TRBV6-5 combines with J gene TRBJ1-1; D is ambiguous. V was pared by 2 bases and J by 0 bases, with 7 bases between. The CDR3 sequence is 14 residues long. The germline V gene encodes CDR1 MNHEY and CDR2 SVGAGI. As DNA, the CDR3 is TGTGCCAGCAGTTACGACGGGGTGAACACTGAAGCTTTCTTT. It specifies CASSYDGVNTEAFF.

J is TRBJ1-1 and V is TRBV4-2, with D unclear. V shed 0 bases and J shed 7 bases, with 12 bases lying between them. The CDR3 runs 14 residues. Germline-derived CDR1 and CDR2 are LGHNA and YNFKEQ. The CDR3 DNA follows: TGTGCCAGCAGCCAAGATAGGGAGGGCGATGAAGCTTTCTTT. Protein sequence: CASSQDREGDEAFF.

To note about this clone: A junction boundary mismatches the germline segment, possibly from a read error. This chain connects TRBV7-8 to TRBJ2-2; D not resolved. The germline V gene encodes CDR1 SGHVS and CDR2 FQNEAQ. This CDR3 has 13 residues. CDR3 region: CAGRGGNTGELFF. The CDR3 coding sequence is TGTGCCGGCAGAGGCGGGAACACCGGGGAGCTGTTTTTT.

The chain links TRBV11-2 to TRBJ2-1; D is unclear. Trimming stripped 5 bases from V and 6 bases from J, with 14 bases between. The CDR3 is 14 amino acids. Germline V gives CDR1 SGHAT, CDR2 FQNNGV. Here the CDR3 reads CASSPARSRNEQFF. In DNA form, the CDR3 reads TGTGCCAGCAGCCCCGCGCGGTCTCGCAATGAGCAGTTCTTC.

A single count supports this clone. This chain connects TRBV28 to TRBJ2-7, with D possibly being TRBD2 (5 bases). Trimming removed 2 bases at V and 3 bases at J, with 14 bases between. CDR3 length: 15 residues. CDR1 and CDR2 from the germline V gene are MDHEN and SYDVKM. CDR3 protein: CASSLGPRVDYEQYF. Here the CDR3 DNA reads TGTGCCAGCAGTTTAGGACCGAGGGTCGACTACGAGCAGTACTTC.

This sequence joins TRBV18 and TRBJ2-5; TRBD1 is a possible D gene (6 bases). V was pared by 3 bases and J by 5 bases, with 13 bases between. The CDR3 contains 14 residues. CDR1 is KGHSH and CDR2 is LQKENI in the germline V gene. CDR3 nucleotides: TGTGCCAGCTCACCGGGGGCGCCGGTTGAGACCCAGTACTTC. Translation: CASSPGAPVETQYF.

V gene TRBV11-2 combines with J gene TRBJ1-1; D is unclear. The CDR3 length is 13 residues. Trimming took off 4 bases at V and 3 bases at J, with 9 bases between the two ends. Per germline, CDR1 SGHAT and CDR2 FQNNGV. The CDR3 is CASSSWSDTEAFF. DNA of the CDR3: TGTGCCAGCAGCTCCTGGTCGGACACTGAAGCTTTCTTT.

V is TRBV11-2 and J is TRBJ1-1; unclear D gene. Trimming stripped 2 bases from V and 6 bases from J, with 13 bases between. CDR1 and CDR2 from the germline V gene are SGHAT and FQNNGV. CDR3 length: 14 amino acids. This CDR3 is CASSLRRAGAEAFF. The DNA of the CDR3 is TGTGCCAGCAGCTTACGTCGGGCGGGCGCTGAAGCTTTCTTT. The full variable domain, its missing parts supplied by reference TRBV11-2 and TRBJ1-1, is EAGVAQSPRYKIIEKRQSVAFWCNPISGHATLYWYQQILGQGPKLLIQFQNNGVVDDSQLPKDRFSAERLKGVDSTLKIQPAKLEDSAVYLCASSLRRAGAEAFFGQGTRLTVV.

This clone is a singleton in its sample. The V call is TRBV28, the J call TRBJ2-7; 7 bases line up with TRBD2. The CDR3 is 15 residues long. Germline V gene data show CDR1 as MDHEN and CDR2 as SYDVKM. J was trimmed by 6 bases and V by 4 bases; bases with no gene match: 12. The CDR3 protein is CASSSPSGAIIEQYF. The CDR3 DNA reads as TGTGCCAGCAGTTCCCCTAGCGGAGCCATCATCGAGCAGTACTTC. Variable domain in full (rest from reference TRBV28 and TRBJ2-7): DVKVTQSSRYLVKRTGEKVFLECVQDMDHENMFWYRQDPGLGLRLIYFSYDVKMKEKGDIPEGYSVSREKKERFSLILESASTNQTSMYLCASSSPSGAIIEQYFGPGTRLTVT.

This clone appeared once. The gene calls are TRBV5-1 and TRBJ2-2, with 8 positions matching TRBD1. The ends lost 0 bases at V and 0 bases at J; junction bases unmatched: 4. Germline assignment: CDR1 SGHRS and CDR2 YFSETQ. The CDR3 is made up of 17 amino acids. DNA for the CDR3: TGCGCCAGCAGCTTGGACAGGGGGGTTTCGAACACCGGGGAGCTGTTTTTT. Amino acid sequence: CASSLDRGVSNTGELFF.

The V and J genes are TRBV10-3 and TRBJ1-3; a possible D gene is TRBD1 (6 bases). Germline CDR1 and CDR2: ENHRY and SYGVKD. V was shortened by 5 bases and J by 3 bases, with 11 bases between the two germline ends. This CDR3 region has 14 residues. The CDR3 DNA follows: TGTGCCATCAGTACAGGGCAAATTGGAAACACCATATATTTT. Its translation: CAISTGQIGNTIYF.

A single count supports this clone. This chain links TRBV10-3 with TRBJ1-5; D uncertain. The CDR3 covers 15 residues. Between the trimmed V and J ends, which lost 0 bases and 1 base, there was a span of 7 bases. Germline assignment: CDR1 ENHRY and CDR2 SYGVKD. The CDR3 loop is CAISESSASNQPQHF. The CDR3 coding sequence is TGTGCCATCAGTGAGTCGTCAGCGAGCAATCAGCCCCAGCATTTT.

This clone showed up just once. The rearrangement uses TRBV4-1 and TRBJ2-1, with D unclear. Looked up from germline, CDR1 is MGHRA and CDR2 is YSYEKL. The CDR3 spans 15 residues. V was trimmed by 4 bases and J by 0 bases, leaving 10 bases between them. The CDR3 spells CASSPSPSSYNEQFF. CDR3 DNA: TGCGCCAGCAGCCCCTCCCCGAGCTCCTACAATGAGCAGTTCTTC.

The chain has TRBV7-8 and TRBJ1-1, with 8 bases fitting TRBD1. The V and J ends lost 5 bases and 1 base, in that order; junction bases with no gene match: 12. CDR1 SGHVS and CDR2 FQNEAQ come from the germline V gene. The CDR3 extends over 17 amino acids. Written as DNA, the CDR3 is TGTGCCAGCAGCCGACGGACAGGGAGAAAATCGAACACTGAAGCTTTCTTT. It translates to CASSRRTGRKSNTEAFF.

For the CDR3, the DNA is TGTGCCAGCTGGGAGGGCCAGGGGCGCGACGAGCAGTACTTC. It is translated as CASWEGQGRDEQYF. This chain uses TRBV6-5 with TRBJ2-7; possible D gene TRBD2, 7 bases. Deletions cut 8 bases from V and 5 bases from J, with 19 bases between. Germline CDR1 reads MNHEY; CDR2 reads SVGAGI. The CDR3 has 14 residues.

This chain connects TRBV24-1 to TRBJ2-7, with 9 bases identical to TRBD1. The CDR3 loop spans 16 amino acids. The germline V gene has CDR1 KGHDR and CDR2 SFDVKD. J lost 2 bases, V lost 3 bases, and 7 bases had no gene match. CDR3 loop: CATSDPGTGNPYEQYF. The DNA of the CDR3 is TGTGCCACCAGTGATCCAGGGACAGGGAACCCCTACGAGCAGTACTTC.